This T cell receptor beta chain was sequenced for a study of OX40 agonist ivuxolimab in advanced cancers. With regard to the full study: The costimulatory receptor OX40 (CD134) was targeted by ivuxolimab, a fully human IgG2 agonistic monoclonal antibody. Intravenous ivuxolimab was administered to patients every 2 weeks at six dose levels: 0.01, 0.1, 0.3, 1.5, 3 and 10 mg/kg. Of the 50 or so patients in dose escalation, 19 had hepatocellular carcinoma, about 15 had melanoma, 9 had renal cell carcinoma and 9 had head and neck cancer. A male proportion of 75% to 85% and a mean age of 60 years, ranging from roughly 23 to 90, were recorded for the dose-escalation cohort. Prior anti-PD-1, anti-PD-L1 or anti-CTLA-4 therapy was permitted, and approximately 42% of dose-escalation patients had received checkpoint inhibitors. Partial responses were achieved by three dose-escalation patients, of whom one had hepatocellular carcinoma and two had cutaneous melanoma. Peripheral TCRbeta sequencing aimed to test whether ivuxolimab altered TCR sequence diversity and caused clonal T-cell expansion. The paper describes the monotherapy dose-escalation part (N of about 52 patients) of the phase I trial of ivuxolimab. Findings and caveats that apply to the study as a whole: Low levels of normalized T-cell clonal expansion were also seen in some nonresponding patients. The antigen specificity of the peripheral T cells that underwent clonal expansion was not determined. Partial responders in the 0.1-3.0 mg/kg groups had among the lowest normalized peripheral clonal expansion, especially among CD8+ T cells. At doses from 0.1 to 3.0 mg/kg, clonal expansion was seen in both CD4+ and CD8+ blood T cells between baseline and week 6. After ivuxolimab, expanded clones were on average more numerous among CD8+ T cells than among CD4+ T cells.

The CDR3 spans 14 residues, from the cysteine through the phenylalanine. Left in the record is the CDR3 DNA by itself, 42 bases read in frame from the first base. Between the V and J ends, shortened by 0 bases and 5 bases respectively, the junction contains 7 bases. CDR1 SSHAT and CDR2 FNYEAQ were looked up in the germline V gene (reference sequence). Patients with a history of autoimmune disease or receiving systemic immunosuppression were excluded from the trial. Peripheral blood for TCR sequencing was drawn from every dose cohort at baseline, at cycle 4 day 1 and at cycle 7 day 1. Samples came from an open-label, multicenter, first-in-human phase I dose-escalation trial of ivuxolimab. Adults with locally advanced or metastatic head and neck squamous cell, hepatocellular, melanoma or renal cell carcinoma were enrolled in the trial. Before TCR sequencing, CD4+ T cells and CD8+ T cells from peripheral blood were sorted into separate populations.

For sequencing of the TCRbeta CDR3 region, genomic DNA was extracted from the sorted cells. TCRbeta CDR3 regions were sequenced using the immunoSEQ Assay. In TCRdb, the immuneACCESS table is reduced to in-frame sequences with V and J assigned. These tables do not hold every clone; where another copy was compared, an unresolved V gene accounts for under half, and the others remain unexplained. In all, the sample holds fewer than 85,000 clones, and 70% to 90% of those were seen once. The ten largest clones represent approximately 0.75% of the sample. Worth noting for this clone: The antigen it recognizes is unknown. No much larger clonotype is one base removed from it; base qualities were not supplied.

Sequencing was performed on CD4+ or CD8+ T cells sorted from blood, taken in a trial of the OX40 agonist ivuxolimab. The source is an adult with an advanced solid tumor such as melanoma, head and neck, liver or kidney cancer. The V and J segments used are TRBV7-7 and TRBJ2-2; too little of a D gene remains to name it. The nucleotide sequence reads as follows: TGTGCCAGCAGCTTAGCGCTGAGGACCGGGGAGCTGTTTTTT. Its protein product is CASSLALRTGELFF. The full variable domain, completed from the reference TRBV7-7 and TRBJ2-2 proteins outside the CDR3, reads GAGVSQSPRYKVTKRGQDVTLRCDPISSHATLYWYQQALGQGPEFLTYFNYEAQPDKSGLPSDRFSAERPEGSISTLTIQRTEQRDSAMYRCASSLALRTGELFFGEGSRLTVL.